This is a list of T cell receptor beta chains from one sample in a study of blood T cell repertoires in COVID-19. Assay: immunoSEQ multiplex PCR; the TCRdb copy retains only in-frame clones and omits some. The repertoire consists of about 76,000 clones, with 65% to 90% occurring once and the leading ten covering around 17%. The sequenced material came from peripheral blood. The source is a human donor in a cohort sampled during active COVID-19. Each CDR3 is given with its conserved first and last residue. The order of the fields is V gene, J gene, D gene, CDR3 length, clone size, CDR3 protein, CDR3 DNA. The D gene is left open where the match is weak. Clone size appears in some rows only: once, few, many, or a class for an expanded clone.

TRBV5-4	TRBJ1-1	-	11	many	CASTSGTEAFF	TGTGCCAGCACATCGGGGACTGAAGCTTTCTTT
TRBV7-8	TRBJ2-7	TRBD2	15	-	CASSLDLAVIYEQYF	TGTGCCAGCAGCTTAGATCTAGCGGTGATCTACGAGCAGTACTTC
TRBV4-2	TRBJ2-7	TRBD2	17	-	CASSQEALAGGPTEQYF	TGTGCCAGCAGCCAAGAGGCGCTAGCGGGAGGGCCTACCGAGCAGTACTTC
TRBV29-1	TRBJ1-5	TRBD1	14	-	CSVASGTGDQPQHF	TGCAGCGTTGCTTCCGGGACAGGAGATCAGCCCCAGCATTTT
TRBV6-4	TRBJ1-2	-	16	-	CASSRQEGGRFGGYTF	TGTGCCAGCAGTCGCCAGGAGGGGGGGCGGTTCGGTGGCTACACCTTC
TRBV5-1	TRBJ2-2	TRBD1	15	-	CASSRSGTGAGELFF	TGCGCCAGCAGCAGGTCCGGGACAGGGGCCGGGGAGCTGTTTTTT
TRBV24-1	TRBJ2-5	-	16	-	CATSDPAGASRETQYF	TGTGCCACCAGTGATCCCGCTGGGGCGAGCAGGGAGACCCAGTACTTC
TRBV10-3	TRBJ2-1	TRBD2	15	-	CAIRPYQRGGNEQFF	TGTGCCATCAGACCTTACCAGCGGGGGGGCAATGAGCAGTTCTTC
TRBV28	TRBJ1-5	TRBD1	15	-	CASREDRGMNQPQHF	TGTGCCAGCAGGGAGGACAGGGGTATGAATCAGCCCCAGCATTTT
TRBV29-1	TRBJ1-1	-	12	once	CSVGLQNTEAFF	TGCAGCGTTGGACTTCAGAACACTGAAGCTTTCTTT
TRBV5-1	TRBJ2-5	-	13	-	CASSAGSQETQYF	TGCGCCAGCAGCGCCGGGAGCCAAGAGACCCAGTACTTC
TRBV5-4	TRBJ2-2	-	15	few	CASSSGTSFTGELFF	TGTGCCAGCAGCTCCGGGACAAGTTTCACCGGGGAGCTGTTTTTT
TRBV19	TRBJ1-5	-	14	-	CASSSRNRNQPQHF	TGTGCCAGTAGTTCGAGAAATAGAAATCAGCCCCAGCATTTT
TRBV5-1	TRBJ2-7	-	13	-	CASSSDGTYEQYF	TGCGCCAGCAGCTCCGACGGGACCTACGAGCAGTACTTC
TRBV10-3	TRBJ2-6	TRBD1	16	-	CATTGTGGSGANVLTF	TGTGCCACCACTGGGACAGGGGGCTCTGGGGCCAACGTCCTGACTTTC
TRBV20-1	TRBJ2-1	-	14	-	CSASAVSSYNEQFF	TGCAGTGCTAGTGCGGTTAGCTCCTACAATGAGCAGTTCTTC
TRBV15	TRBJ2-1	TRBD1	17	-	CATSRGKTGTGDNEQFF	TGTGCCACCAGCAGGGGAAAAACCGGGACAGGGGACAATGAGCAGTTCTTC
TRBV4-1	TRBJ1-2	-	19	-	CASSPSRSDRALAGRGYTF	TGCGCCAGCAGCCCTAGTCGATCCGACCGAGCCCTTGCAGGGCGAGGCTACACCTTC
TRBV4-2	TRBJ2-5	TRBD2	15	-	CASSPRGGQYETQYF	TGTGCCAGCAGCCCGCGGGGGGGCCAGTACGAGACCCAGTACTTC
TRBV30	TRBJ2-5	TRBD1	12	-	CAWSVQGETQYF	TGTGCCTGGAGTGTACAGGGGGAGACCCAGTACTTC
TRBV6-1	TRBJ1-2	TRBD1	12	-	CASSENRGGYTF	TGTGCCAGCAGTGAAAACAGGGGCGGCTACACCTTC
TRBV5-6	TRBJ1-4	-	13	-	CASSLARNEKLFF	TGTGCCAGCAGCTTGGCACGGAATGAAAAACTGTTTTTT
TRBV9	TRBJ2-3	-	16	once	CASSVEARGSTDTQYF	TGTGCCAGCAGCGTAGAGGCCAGGGGAAGCACAGATACGCAGTATTTT
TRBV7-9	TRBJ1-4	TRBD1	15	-	CASSSAGTGNEKLFF	TGTGCCAGCAGCTCGGCCGGGACAGGAAATGAAAAACTGTTTTTT
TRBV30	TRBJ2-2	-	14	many	CAWSKGVLIGELFF	TGTGCCTGGTCAAAGGGAGTTTTGATCGGGGAGCTGTTTTTT
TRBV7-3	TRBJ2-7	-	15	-	CASSPSPRGSYEQYF	TGTGCCAGCAGCCCGTCCCCCCGGGGCTCCTACGAGCAGTACTTC
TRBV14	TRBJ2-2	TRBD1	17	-	CASSHTPGTGDTGELFF	TGTGCCAGCAGCCACACCCCCGGGACAGGGGACACCGGGGAGCTGTTTTTT
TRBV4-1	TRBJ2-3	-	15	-	CASSQPSRREDTQYF	TGCGCCAGCAGCCAACCTAGCAGAAGAGAGGATACGCAGTATTTT
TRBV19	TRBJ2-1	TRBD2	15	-	CASGVGGSSYNEQFF	TGTGCCAGTGGAGTGGGAGGGAGCTCCTACAATGAGCAGTTCTTC
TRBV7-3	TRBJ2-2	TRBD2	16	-	CASTTGGGRSTGELFF	TGTGCCAGCACGACCGGGGGGGGACGTAGTACTGGGGAGCTGTTTTTT
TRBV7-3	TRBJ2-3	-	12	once	CASSPLGGTQYF	TGTGCCAGCAGCCCCCTAGGGGGTACGCAGTATTTT
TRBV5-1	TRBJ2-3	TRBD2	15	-	CASSFSGRGTDTQYF	TGCGCCAGCAGCTTTAGCGGGAGAGGCACAGATACGCAGTATTTT
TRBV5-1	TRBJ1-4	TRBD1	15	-	CASRSGTGRGEKLFF	TGCGCCAGCAGATCGGGGACAGGGAGAGGTGAAAAACTGTTTTTT
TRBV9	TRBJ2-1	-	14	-	CASSVGSQLNEQFF	TGTGCCAGCAGCGTAGGGAGCCAGCTCAATGAGCAGTTCTTC
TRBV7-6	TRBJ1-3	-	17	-	CASSLNLARNPGNTIYF	TGTGCCAGCAGCTTAAATCTGGCCAGAAACCCTGGAAACACCATATATTTT
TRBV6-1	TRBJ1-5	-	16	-	CASSDGSGYSNQPQHF	TGTGCCAGCAGTGATGGGTCGGGATATAGCAATCAGCCCCAGCATTTT
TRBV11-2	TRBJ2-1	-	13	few	CASSLDWSGEQFF	TGTGCCAGCAGCTTAGATTGGTCGGGTGAGCAGTTCTTC
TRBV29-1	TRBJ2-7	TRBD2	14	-	CSVELSGRPYEQYF	TGCAGCGTTGAACTTAGCGGGAGACCCTACGAGCAGTACTTC
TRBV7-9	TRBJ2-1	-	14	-	CASSLLSGPYEQFF	TGTGCCAGCAGCTTACTGTCAGGGCCGTATGAGCAGTTCTTC
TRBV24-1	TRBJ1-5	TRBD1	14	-	CATSLTGINQPQHF	TGTGCCACCAGCCTGACAGGGATCAATCAGCCCCAGCATTTT
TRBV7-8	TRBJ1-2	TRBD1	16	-	CASSLSNRGGGYGYTF	TGTGCCAGCAGCCTGTCCAACAGGGGAGGAGGCTATGGCTACACCTTC
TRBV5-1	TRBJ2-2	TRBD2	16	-	CASSLLAGTGTGELFF	TGCGCCAGCAGCTTACTAGCGGGAACCGGCACCGGGGAGCTGTTTTTT
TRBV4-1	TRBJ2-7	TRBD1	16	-	CASSQHGQGLSYEQYF	TGCGCCAGCAGCCAGCACGGACAGGGGCTAAGTTACGAGCAGTACTTC
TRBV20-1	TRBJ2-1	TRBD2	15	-	CSASGGGAAYNEQFF	TGCAGTGCTAGTGGCGGGGGGGCGGCCTACAATGAGCAGTTCTTC
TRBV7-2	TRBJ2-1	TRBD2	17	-	CASSLDLLAGGYNEQFF	TGTGCCAGCAGCTTAGATTTGCTAGCGGGAGGGTACAATGAGCAGTTCTTC
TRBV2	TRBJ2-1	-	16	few	CASSSRGIEWYNEQFF	TGTGCCAGCAGCTCGCGAGGGATAGAATGGTACAATGAGCAGTTCTTC
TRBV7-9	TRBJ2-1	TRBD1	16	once	CASSPSGQLSYNEQFF	TGTGCCAGCAGCCCTTCGGGACAGCTCTCCTACAATGAGCAGTTCTTC
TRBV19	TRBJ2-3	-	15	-	CATTPGAEATDTQYF	TGTGCCACCACTCCTGGGGCGGAAGCCACAGATACGCAGTATTTT
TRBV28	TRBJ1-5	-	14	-	CASSKREGDQPQHF	TGTGCCAGCAGCAAAAGGGAAGGGGATCAGCCCCAGCATTTT
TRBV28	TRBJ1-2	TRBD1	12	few	CAAKSGTEGYTF	TGTGCCGCTAAGTCCGGGACAGAGGGCTACACCTTC
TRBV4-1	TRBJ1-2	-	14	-	CASRFGRGDNGYTF	TGCGCCAGCCGGTTTGGGCGGGGGGATAATGGCTACACCTTC
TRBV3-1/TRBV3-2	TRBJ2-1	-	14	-	CASGLGGRRNEQFF	TGTGCCAGCGGGCTCGGAGGCCGAAGAAATGAGCAGTTCTTC
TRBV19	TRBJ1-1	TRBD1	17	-	CASSTPWQGAGNTEAFF	TGTGCCAGTAGTACCCCATGGCAGGGGGCCGGGAACACTGAAGCTTTCTTT
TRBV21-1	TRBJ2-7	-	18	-	CASSKDGGPAGSCYEQYF	TGTGCCAGCAGCAAAGATGGGGGTCCAGCGGGGTCATGTTACGAGCAGTACTTC
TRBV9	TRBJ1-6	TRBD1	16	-	CASSSGDGTGLSPLHF	TGTGCCAGCAGCTCTGGGGATGGGACAGGGCTTTCACCCCTCCACTTT
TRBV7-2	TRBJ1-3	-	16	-	CASSLGAGFMGNTIYF	TGTGCCAGCAGCTTAGGGGCAGGGTTTATGGGAAACACCATATATTTT
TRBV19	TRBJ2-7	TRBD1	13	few	CASSRDREYEQYF	TGTGCCAGTAGTCGGGACAGGGAGTACGAGCAGTACTTC
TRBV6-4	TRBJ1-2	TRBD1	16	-	CASSRSPGQGNYGYTF	TGTGCCAGCTCACGGTCTCCGGGACAGGGTAACTATGGCTACACCTTC
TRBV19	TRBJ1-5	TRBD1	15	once	CASSTSDRTHQPQHF	TGTGCCAGTAGTACATCGGACAGGACCCATCAGCCCCAGCATTTT